This T cell receptor beta chain derives from a study of cytomegalovirus exposure and HLA in healthy donors. This clone was seen a handful of times. Antigen unknown. Whole-study findings and limits: Likely technical artifact: a cluster of highly shared sequence variants. Earlier analysis found most TCR beta V segments productive about 87% or about 30% of the time.

60 Vbeta and 13 Jbeta primers were used in PCR. The repertoire was sequenced with immunoSEQ multiplex PCR; TCRdb's copy has only in-frame clones and lacks some. The sample holds 150,000 or so clones, 70% to 80% seen once. Sequenced input: PBMCs. The TCR comes from a woman aged 35 to 49 in good health and CMV-seronegative.

The CDR3 DNA is TGTGCCAGCAGTTCTTCTAGCGGGAGTAGTGAGCAGTTCTTC. It is translated as CASSSSSGSSEQFF. V gene TRBV6-4 combines with J gene TRBJ2-1; TRBD2 agrees at 10 bases. The germline gives CDR1 MRHNA, CDR2 SNTAGT. This CDR3 is 14 amino acids long. V gave up 5 bases and J gave up 9 bases; unmatched junction bases: 7.